This T cell receptor beta chain was retrieved from a study of blood T cell repertoires in COVID-19. Study overall: Sites across the United States, Italy and Spain contributed samples from acute and convalescent COVID-19. T cells, B-cell-depleted T cells, or PBMCs provided the cDNA or gDNA that served as material.

Germline-derived CDR1 and CDR2 are SGHVS and FNYEAQ. The V gene end was trimmed by 5 bases and the J gene end by 4 bases; junction bases not matched to a gene: 7. This CDR3 contains 16 residues. In the original processing: Reference gene primers were amplified, and this amplification served to estimate nucleated cell counts. TCRdb's table, derived via immunoSEQ multiplex PCR, lists solely in-frame clones and lacks some. The D gene and trimming were derived from the DNA, and the V and J assignments and clone size from that table. The sample consists of 200,000 to 300,000 clones, around 88% of them appearing once.

The chain recombines TRBV7-6 with TRBJ2-3; 12 bases agree with TRBD2. Specimen: peripheral blood. This receptor was identified in a man younger than 40 with active or convalescent COVID-19. Written as DNA, the CDR3 is TGTGCCAGCAGCCATTCCGGGACTAGCGGGCCAGATACGCAGTATTTT. The encoded protein is CASSHSGTSGPDTQYF.